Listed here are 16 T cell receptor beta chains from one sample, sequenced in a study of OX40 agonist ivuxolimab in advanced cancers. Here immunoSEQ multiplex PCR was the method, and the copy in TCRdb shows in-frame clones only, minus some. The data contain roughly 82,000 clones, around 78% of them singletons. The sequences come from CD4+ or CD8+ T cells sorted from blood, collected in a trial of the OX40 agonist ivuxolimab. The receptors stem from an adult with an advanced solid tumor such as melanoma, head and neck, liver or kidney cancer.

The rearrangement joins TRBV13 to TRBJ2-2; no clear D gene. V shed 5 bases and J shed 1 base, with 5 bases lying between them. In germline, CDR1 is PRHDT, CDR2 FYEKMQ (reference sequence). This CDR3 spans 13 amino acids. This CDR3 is CASSMVNTGELFF. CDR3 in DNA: TGTGCCAGCAGCATGGTGAACACCGGGGAGCTGTTTTTT.

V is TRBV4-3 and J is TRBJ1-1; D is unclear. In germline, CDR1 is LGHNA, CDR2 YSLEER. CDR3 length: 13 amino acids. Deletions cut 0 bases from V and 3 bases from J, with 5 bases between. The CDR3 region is CASSQERDTEAFF. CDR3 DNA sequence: TGCGCCAGCAGCCAAGAGAGGGACACTGAAGCTTTCTTT.

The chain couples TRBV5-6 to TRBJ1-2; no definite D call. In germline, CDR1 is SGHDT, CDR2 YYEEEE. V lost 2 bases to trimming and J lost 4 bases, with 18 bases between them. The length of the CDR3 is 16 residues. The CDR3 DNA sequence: TGTGCCAGCAGCTTCCGGACCCCATCGGCTCGCTATGGCTACACCTTC. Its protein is CASSFRTPSARYGYTF.

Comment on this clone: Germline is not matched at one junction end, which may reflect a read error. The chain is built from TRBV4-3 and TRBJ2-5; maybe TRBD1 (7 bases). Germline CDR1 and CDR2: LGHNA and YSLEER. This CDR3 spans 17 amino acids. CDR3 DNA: TGCGCCAGCAGCCAAGATCTACCCCCAGGGGGGCGAGAGGCCCAGTACTTC. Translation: CASSQDLPPGGREAQYF.

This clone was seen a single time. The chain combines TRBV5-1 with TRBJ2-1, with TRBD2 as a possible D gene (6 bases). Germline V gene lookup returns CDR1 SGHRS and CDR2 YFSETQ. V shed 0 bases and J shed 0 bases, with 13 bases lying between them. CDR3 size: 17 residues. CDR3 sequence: CASSLGRAESSYNEQFF. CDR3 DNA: TGCGCCAGCAGCTTGGGGAGGGCGGAAAGCTCCTACAATGAGCAGTTCTTC.

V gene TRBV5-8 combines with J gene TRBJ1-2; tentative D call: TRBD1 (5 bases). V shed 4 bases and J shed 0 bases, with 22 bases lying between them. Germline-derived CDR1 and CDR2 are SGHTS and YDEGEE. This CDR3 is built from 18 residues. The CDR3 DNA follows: TGTGCCAGCAGCACCCTGAATTGGCAGGCGACAGCTAACTATGGCTACACCTTC. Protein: CASSTLNWQATANYGYTF.

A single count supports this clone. The CDR3 DNA reads as TGTGCCAGCATTCCCGAGAACTCTGGGGCCAACGTCCTGACTTTC. Translated: CASIPENSGANVLTF. V gene TRBV19 combines with J gene TRBJ2-6; D gene ambiguous. Germline values: CDR1 LNHDA, CDR2 SQIVND (reference sequence). The length of the CDR3 is 15 residues. Trimming cost V 9 bases and J 0 bases, with 12 bases left between them.

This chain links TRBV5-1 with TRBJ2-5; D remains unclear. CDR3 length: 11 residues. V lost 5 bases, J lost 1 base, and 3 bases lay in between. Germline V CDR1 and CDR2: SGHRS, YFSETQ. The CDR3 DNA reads TGCGCCAGCAGGGTCCAAGAGACCCAGTACTTC. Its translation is CASRVQETQYF.

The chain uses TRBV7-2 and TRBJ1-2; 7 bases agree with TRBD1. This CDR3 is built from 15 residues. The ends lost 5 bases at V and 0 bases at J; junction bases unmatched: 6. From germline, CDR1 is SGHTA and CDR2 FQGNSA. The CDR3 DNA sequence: TGTGCCAGCAGCGCCCAGACAGGGACTAACTATGGCTACACCTTC. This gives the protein CASSAQTGTNYGYTF. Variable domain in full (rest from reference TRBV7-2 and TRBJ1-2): GAGVSQSPSNKVTEKGKDVELRCDPISGHTALYWYRQSLGQGLEFLIYFQGNSAPDKSGLPSDRFSAERTGGSVSTLTIQRTQQEDSAVYLCASSAQTGTNYGYTFGSGTRLTVV.

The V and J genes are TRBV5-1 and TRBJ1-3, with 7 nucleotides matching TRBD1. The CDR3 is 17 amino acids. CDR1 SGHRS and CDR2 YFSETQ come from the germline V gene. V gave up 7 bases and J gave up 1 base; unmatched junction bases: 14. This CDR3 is CASHEGQPTGSGNTIYF. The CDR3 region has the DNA TGCGCCAGCCACGAGGGACAGCCGACTGGGTCTGGAAACACCATATATTTT.

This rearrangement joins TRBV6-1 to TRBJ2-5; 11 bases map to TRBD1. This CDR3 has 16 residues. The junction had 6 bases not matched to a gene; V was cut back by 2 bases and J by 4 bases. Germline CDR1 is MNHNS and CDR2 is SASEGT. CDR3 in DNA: TGTGCCAGCAGTGAAACCCTGGGGACAGGGGGAGAGACCCAGTACTTC. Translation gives CASSETLGTGGETQYF.

CDR3 coding DNA: TGTGCCAGCAGCTTGGGGGGCAGGGCTAGCGGGGCTGAGCAGTTCTTC. Protein sequence: CASSLGGRASGAEQFF. This chain uses TRBV5-4 with TRBJ2-1; 9 bases are a match to TRBD2. Losses at the gene ends were 0 bases for V and 9 bases for J; bases not matched to a gene: 10. This CDR3 region has 16 residues. CDR1 SGHNT and CDR2 YYREEE come from the germline V gene (reference sequence).

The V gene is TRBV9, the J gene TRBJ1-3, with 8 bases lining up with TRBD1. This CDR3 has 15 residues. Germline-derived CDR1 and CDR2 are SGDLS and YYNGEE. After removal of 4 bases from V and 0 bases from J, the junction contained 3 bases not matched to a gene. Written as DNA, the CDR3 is TGTGCCAGCAGCCTCACAGGGGGCTCTGGAAACACCATATATTTT. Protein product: CASSLTGGSGNTIYF.

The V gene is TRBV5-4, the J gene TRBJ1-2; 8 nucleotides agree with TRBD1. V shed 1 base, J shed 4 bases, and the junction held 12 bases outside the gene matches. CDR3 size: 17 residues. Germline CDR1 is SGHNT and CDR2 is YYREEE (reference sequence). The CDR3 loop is CASSLSTGGVERYGYTF. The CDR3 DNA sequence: TGTGCCAGCAGCTTGAGCACAGGGGGTGTCGAACGCTATGGCTACACCTTC.

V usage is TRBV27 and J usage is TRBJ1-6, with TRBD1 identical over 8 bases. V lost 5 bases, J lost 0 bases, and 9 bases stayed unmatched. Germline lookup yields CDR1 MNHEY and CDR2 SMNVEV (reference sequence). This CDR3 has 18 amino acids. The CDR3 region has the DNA TGTGCCAGCAGTGATCAGGGGGCCCGGAGCTCCTATAATTCACCCCTCCACTTT. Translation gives CASSDQGARSSYNSPLHF.

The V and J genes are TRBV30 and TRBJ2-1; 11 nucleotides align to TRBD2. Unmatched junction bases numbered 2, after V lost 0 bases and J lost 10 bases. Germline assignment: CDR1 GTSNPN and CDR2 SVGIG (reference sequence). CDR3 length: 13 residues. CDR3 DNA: TGTGCCTGGAGTGTAAGACTAGCGGGGGAGCAGTTCTTC. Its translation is CAWSVRLAGEQFF.